This T cell receptor beta chain was identified in a study of Tregs in tolerant kidney transplant recipients. Study overall: Mixed chimerism was transient after nonmyeloablative marrow transplants from related graft donors. Overall study findings and caveats: Biological reproducibility was not directly addressed, but technical replication error appeared minimal.

Recipient PBMCs carried a CFSE label and met irradiated graft donor PBMCs for approximately 6 days before FACS sorting. The CDR3 covers 16 residues. V was pared by 3 bases and J by 5 bases, with 7 bases of the junction left unmatched. Per germline, CDR1 SGHAT and CDR2 FQNNGV. Libraries were prepared by immunoSEQ multiplex PCR; TCRdb keeps only in-frame clonotypes and omits some of them. The sample consists of under 20,000 clones, 53% of them appearing once. Concerning this clone itself: Antigen unknown.

The input for sequencing was CD4+ T cells from blood cultured with allogeneic cells, taken before the transplant. The TCR originated in a human patient who received a combined kidney and bone marrow transplant. The J gene is TRBJ2-5, the V gene TRBV11-2; 12 bases fit TRBD2. The chain's CDR3 is CASSFLLAGGPETQYF. Written as DNA, the CDR3 is TGTGCCAGCAGCTTTCTCCTAGCGGGGGGGCCGGAGACCCAGTACTTC.